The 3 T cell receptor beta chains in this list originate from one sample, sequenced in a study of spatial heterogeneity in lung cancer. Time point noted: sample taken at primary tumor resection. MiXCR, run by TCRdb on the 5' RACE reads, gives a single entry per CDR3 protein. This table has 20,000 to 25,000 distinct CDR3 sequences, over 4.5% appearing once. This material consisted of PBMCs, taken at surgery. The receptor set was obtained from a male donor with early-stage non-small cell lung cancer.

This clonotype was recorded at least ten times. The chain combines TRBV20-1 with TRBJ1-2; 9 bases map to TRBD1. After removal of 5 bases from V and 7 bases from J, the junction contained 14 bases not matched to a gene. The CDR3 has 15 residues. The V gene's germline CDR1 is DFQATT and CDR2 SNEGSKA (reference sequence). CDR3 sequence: CSAPIPGTGRSGYTF. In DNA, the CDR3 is TGCAGTGCTCCGATTCCCGGGACAGGGCGATCTGGCTACACCTTC.

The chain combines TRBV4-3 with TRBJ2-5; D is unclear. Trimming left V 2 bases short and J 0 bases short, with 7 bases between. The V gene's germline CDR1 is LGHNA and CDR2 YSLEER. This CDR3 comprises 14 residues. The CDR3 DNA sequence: TGCGCCAGCAGCCAATGGACCTACCAAGAGACCCAGTACTTC. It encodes CASSQWTYQETQYF.

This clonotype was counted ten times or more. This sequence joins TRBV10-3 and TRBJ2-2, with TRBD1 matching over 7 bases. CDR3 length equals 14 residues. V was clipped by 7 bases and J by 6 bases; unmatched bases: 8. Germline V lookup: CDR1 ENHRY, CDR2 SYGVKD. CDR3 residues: CAINPGQAAGELFF. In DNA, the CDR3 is TGTGCCATCAATCCTGGACAGGCCGCCGGGGAGCTGTTTTTT.